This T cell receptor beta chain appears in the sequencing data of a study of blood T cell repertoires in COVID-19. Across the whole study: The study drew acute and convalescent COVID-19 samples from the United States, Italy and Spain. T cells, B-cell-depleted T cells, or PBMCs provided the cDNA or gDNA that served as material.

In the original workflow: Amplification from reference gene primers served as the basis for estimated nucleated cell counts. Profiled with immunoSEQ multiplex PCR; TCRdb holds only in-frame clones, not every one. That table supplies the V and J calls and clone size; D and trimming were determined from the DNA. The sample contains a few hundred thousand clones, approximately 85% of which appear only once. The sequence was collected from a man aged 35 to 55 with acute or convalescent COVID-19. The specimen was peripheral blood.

CDR3 sequence: CASSEGKPSGVDTQYF. DNA for the CDR3: TGTGCCAGCAGTGAAGGAAAACCTAGCGGGGTAGATACGCAGTATTTT. The rearrangement joins TRBV6-4 to TRBJ2-3; TRBD2 aligns across 9 bases. The CDR3 spans 16 residues. The ends lost 3 bases at V and 5 bases at J; junction bases unmatched: 9. The germline V gene has CDR1 MRHNA and CDR2 SNTAGT.